This T cell receptor beta chain came from a study of T cells after yellow fever vaccination. Regarding the study as a whole: Clonotype sharing between CD4 and CD8 compartments was small.

TCRdb reprocessed the 5' RACE reads with MiXCR, giving one entry per CDR3 protein. The repertoire consists of approximately 300,000 distinct CDR3 sequences, with over 8.5% occurring once and the leading ten covering about 3.3%. The V segment lost 5 bases and the J segment 7 bases; nucleotides outside the gene matches: 5. From germline, CDR1 is DFQATT and CDR2 SNEGSKA (reference sequence). The CDR3 has 12 amino acids. This clonotype was seen many times. Its antigen is still unknown. This clonotype was sampled from a man aged 18 to 30 who received the YFV17D yellow fever vaccine. The starting material was CD4+ T cells sorted from PBMCs, obtained 45 days after the yellow fever booster vaccination. The chain recombines TRBV20-1 with TRBJ1-5; 7 nucleotides agree with TRBD1. In nucleotides, the CDR3 is TGCAGTGCTCGACAGGGCGGCCAGCCCCAGCATTTT. This sequence encodes CSARQGGQPQHF.